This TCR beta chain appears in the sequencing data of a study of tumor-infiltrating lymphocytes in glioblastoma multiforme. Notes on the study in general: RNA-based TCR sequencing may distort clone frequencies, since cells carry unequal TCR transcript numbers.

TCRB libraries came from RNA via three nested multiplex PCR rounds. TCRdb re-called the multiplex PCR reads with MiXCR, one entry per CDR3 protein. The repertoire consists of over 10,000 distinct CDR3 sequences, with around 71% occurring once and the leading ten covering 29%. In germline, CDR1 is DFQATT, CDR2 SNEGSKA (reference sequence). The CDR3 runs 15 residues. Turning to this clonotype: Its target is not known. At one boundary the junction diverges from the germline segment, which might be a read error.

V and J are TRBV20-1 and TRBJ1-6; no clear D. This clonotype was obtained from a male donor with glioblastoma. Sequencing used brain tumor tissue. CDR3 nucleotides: TGCGGTGCCAGAGGGCGGGGTTCCGCGAATTCACCCCTCCACTTT. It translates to CGARGRGSANSPLHF.